This TCR beta chain was sequenced in a study of blood T cell repertoires in COVID-19. On the study more broadly: Sites across the United States, Italy and Spain contributed samples from acute and convalescent COVID-19.

Participant-reported clinical history was the basis for cohort assignment. The study recruited exposed participants who had met a COVID-19 case within 2 weeks before entry. The CDR3 totals 16 residues. Germline values: CDR1 GTSNPN, CDR2 SVGIG (reference sequence). The junction had 8 bases not matched to a gene; V was cut back by 2 bases and J by 1 base. The assay was immunoSEQ multiplex PCR, and TCRdb's table has in-frame clones only and misses some. The data show 130,000 to 150,000 clones, roughly 84% seen once. The sequence came from a woman aged 50 to 65 who had been exposed to COVID-19. The chain joins TRBV30 to TRBJ1-5; 7 bases fit TRBD1. Source material: PBMCs or T cells enriched from blood (not recorded which). The CDR3 DNA follows: TGTGCCTGGAGTTCTATACAGGGGAAAAGCAATCAGCCCCAGCATTTT. Translated: CAWSSIQGKSNQPQHF.